These 21 T cell receptor beta chains came from one sample sequenced in a study of blood T cell repertoires in COVID-19. Using immunoSEQ multiplex PCR, the repertoire was profiled, and TCRdb retains in-frame clones only, with some absent. The repertoire holds some 55,000 clones, with approximately 87% as singletons. Sample: peripheral blood. The receptors derive from a man in his fifties or sixties with acute or convalescent COVID-19.

This chain uses TRBV3-1 (or the pseudogene TRBV3-2) with TRBJ2-1, with no clear D. V dropped 5 bases and J dropped 3 bases, with 5 bases sitting between them. This CDR3 is built from 12 residues. Germline V gives CDR1 LGHDT, CDR2 YNNKEL (reference sequence). CDR3 sequence: CASSFSYNEQFF. The CDR3 nucleotides read TGTGCCAGCAGCTTCAGCTACAATGAGCAGTTCTTC.

The J gene is TRBJ2-2, the V gene TRBV9; 7 bases fit TRBD2. The CDR3 length is 16 residues. In germline, CDR1 is SGDLS, CDR2 YYNGEE. With 0 bases clipped from V and 2 bases from J, the junction kept 4 bases outside the gene matches. The CDR3 sequence: CASSVEGRVNTGELFF. The DNA for the CDR3 is TGTGCCAGCAGCGTAGAGGGGAGGGTAAACACCGGGGAGCTGTTTTTT. Full variable domain (outside the CDR3, taken from reference TRBV9 and TRBJ2-2): DSGVTQTPKHLITATGQRVTLRCSPRSGDLSVYWYQQSLDQGLQFLIQYYNGEERAKGNILERFSAQQFPDLHSELNLSSLELGDSALYFCASSVEGRVNTGELFFGEGSRLTVL.

The chain joins TRBV19 to TRBJ2-5, with 7 bases that match TRBD1. The J segment lost 9 bases and the V segment lost 6 bases, leaving 16 bases of the junction unmatched. CDR1 and CDR2 from the germline V gene are LNHDA and SQIVND (reference sequence). This CDR3 has 15 residues. The CDR3 sequence: CASRGSYGTAASQYF. The DNA of the CDR3 is TGTGCCAGTAGGGGTAGCTACGGGACAGCGGCGTCCCAGTACTTC.

The rearrangement uses TRBV4-3 and TRBJ1-1, with D possibly matching TRBD1 (5 bases). Trimming removed 1 base at V and 0 bases at J, with 9 bases between. The CDR3 is 15 residues long. Germline values: CDR1 LGHNA, CDR2 YSLEER. DNA for the CDR3: TGCGCCAGCAGCCAAGGGGGCTCATTGAACACTGAAGCTTTCTTT. It is translated as CASSQGGSLNTEAFF.

This rearrangement joins TRBV5-1 to TRBJ2-3; 10 nucleotides match TRBD2. J gave up 4 bases and V 0 bases, and 8 bases lay outside the gene matches. The CDR3 has 17 amino acids. CDR1 and CDR2 (germline): SGHRS, YFSETQ. Written as DNA, the CDR3 is TGCGCCAGCAGCTTGGGTATAGCGGGGGGACGGGCAGATACGCAGTATTTT. As protein: CASSLGIAGGRADTQYF.

The chain recombines TRBV19 with TRBJ1-5; D remains ambiguous. The germline V and J ends were trimmed by 3 bases and 0 bases, with 9 bases remaining between them. Germline loops: CDR1 LNHDA, CDR2 SQIVND (reference sequence). This CDR3 has 15 residues. The CDR3 here is CASSIRSYSNQPQHF. The CDR3 region has the DNA TGTGCCAGTAGTATTAGAAGCTATAGCAATCAGCCCCAGCATTTT.

The chain couples TRBV29-1 to TRBJ1-2, with 7 bases identical to TRBD1. The CDR3 length is 14 residues. V shed 5 bases, J shed 8 bases, and the junction held 14 bases outside the gene matches. The germline gives CDR1 SQVTM, CDR2 ANQGSEA. This CDR3 is CSVTPQGMIGGYTF. The CDR3 nucleotides are TGCAGCGTTACACCACAGGGGATGATTGGCGGCTACACCTTC.

The chain links TRBV6-1 to TRBJ2-7, with no clear D. The germline gives CDR1 MNHNS, CDR2 SASEGT. The V end lost 3 bases, the J end lost 4 bases, and 7 bases lay between the germline ends. The CDR3 has 12 residues. The CDR3 DNA reads as TGTGCCAGCAGTGAGGGCCGATACGAGCAGTACTTC. The encoded protein is CASSEGRYEQYF.

This sequence joins TRBV4-3 and TRBJ1-1; tentative D call: TRBD1 (6 bases). Germline lookup yields CDR1 LGHNA and CDR2 YSLEER. This CDR3 is built from 15 residues. V lost 0 bases and J 4 bases, leaving 12 bases between the germline ends. The CDR3 DNA reads as TGCGCCAGCAGCCAAGATACAGGGAGCAGCACTGAAGCTTTCTTT. Its protein is CASSQDTGSSTEAFF.

This sequence joins TRBV6-2 or TRBV6-3 and TRBJ1-2; a weak D match, TRBD1 (6 bases). V lost 5 bases to trimming and J lost 6 bases, with 16 bases between them. The CDR3 length is 14 residues. Germline-derived CDR1 and CDR2 are MNHEY and SVGEGT. The CDR3 DNA is TGTGCCAGCAGTCCCGGGACATGGTCAAATGGCTACACCTTC. This translates into CASSPGTWSNGYTF.

The J gene is TRBJ2-1, the V gene TRBV4-3; 7 bases line up with TRBD1. CDR3 length: 16 residues. Trimming at V came to 1 base and at J to 9 bases, leaving 12 bases not matched to a gene. Germline V lookup: CDR1 LGHNA, CDR2 YSLEER. The CDR3 nucleotides are TGCGCCAGCAGCCAAGTGGCCGACAGGGTAGTGGGTGAGCAGTTCTTC. This sequence encodes CASSQVADRVVGEQFF.

This chain joins TRBV6-1 and TRBJ1-5; TRBD1 is a possible D gene (5 bases). CDR1 and CDR2 (germline): MNHNS, SASEGT. V was trimmed by 2 bases and J by 4 bases, leaving 12 bases between them. CDR3 length: 15 residues. CDR3 coding DNA: TGTGCCAGCAGTGAACGAATCAGGGAAAATCAGCCCCAGCATTTT. As protein: CASSERIRENQPQHF.

The gene calls are TRBV15 and TRBJ1-1, with TRBD1 matching 8 bases. With 3 bases clipped from V and 6 bases from J, the junction kept 12 bases outside the gene matches. Germline V CDR1 and CDR2: LNHNV, YYDKDF (reference sequence). This CDR3 contains 16 residues. CDR3 sequence (DNA): TGTGCCACCAGCAGTGCGGGGGTGCAGGGGGCCGCTGAAGCTTTCTTT. This sequence encodes CATSSAGVQGAAEAFF.

V gene TRBV6-5 combines with J gene TRBJ1-4; D ambiguous. CDR1 and CDR2 from the germline V gene are MNHEY and SVGAGI. With 0 bases removed from V and 8 bases from J, the gap between germline ends came to 13 bases. CDR3 length: 15 residues. This CDR3 reads CASSYSRDTVEKLFF. The CDR3 coding sequence is TGTGCCAGCAGTTACTCGAGAGACACGGTGGAAAAACTGTTTTTT.

The chain links TRBV9 to TRBJ2-3; 8 nucleotides align to TRBD2. The CDR3 loop spans 15 amino acids. V lost 3 bases to trimming and J lost 2 bases; unmatched junction nucleotides: 5. The germline V gene encodes CDR1 SGDLS and CDR2 YYNGEE. CDR3 in DNA: TGTGCCAGCAGCGACGGAGCGGGGGTCACAGATACGCAGTATTTT. This sequence encodes CASSDGAGVTDTQYF.

This chain uses TRBV24-1 with TRBJ2-1, with 9 bases identical to TRBD1. The J segment lost 5 bases and the V segment lost 3 bases, leaving 4 bases of the junction unmatched. The CDR3 runs 15 residues. Germline V gene lookup returns CDR1 KGHDR and CDR2 SFDVKD. The CDR3 region has the DNA TGTGCCACCAGTGATGGGACAGGGTCAAACAATGAGCAGTTCTTC. Protein: CATSDGTGSNNEQFF.

V is TRBV18 and J is TRBJ1-1; D perhaps matches TRBD1 (6 bases). CDR1 KGHSH and CDR2 LQKENI come from the germline V gene. V lost 1 base and J 1 base, leaving 16 bases between the germline ends. The CDR3 has 17 residues. This CDR3 reads CASSPLEVGQTNTEAFF. The CDR3 DNA reads TGTGCCAGCTCACCACTGGAGGTAGGACAGACGAACACTGAAGCTTTCTTT.

This chain uses TRBV4-1 with TRBJ2-3, with 11 bases that match TRBD2. CDR1 and CDR2 from the germline V gene are MGHRA and YSYEKL. The CDR3 has 17 residues. Germline trimming cut 3 bases from V and 1 base from J; bases unmatched to any gene: 6. The CDR3 protein is CASSQGILAGGTDTQYF. Here the CDR3 DNA reads TGCGCCAGCAGCCAGGGGATACTAGCGGGGGGCACAGATACGCAGTATTTT.

The gene calls are TRBV9 and TRBJ2-1; 12 bases are a match to TRBD2. The CDR3 is 15 amino acids. From germline, CDR1 is SGDLS and CDR2 YYNGEE. With V trimmed by 4 bases and J by 5 bases, 4 bases remained unmatched. Here the CDR3 DNA reads TGTGCCAGCAGCTACTCTAGCGGGGGGGACAATGAGCAGTTCTTC. Translation: CASSYSSGGDNEQFF.

The chain uses TRBV27 and TRBJ1-2; unclear D gene. CDR3 length: 15 residues. Per the germline V gene, CDR1 is MNHEY and CDR2 is SMNVEV (reference sequence). The V end was cut by 2 bases, the J end by 0 bases, with 10 bases between. The CDR3 reads CASSLLSESNYGYTF. In DNA, the CDR3 is TGTGCCAGCAGTTTACTTTCGGAGTCTAACTATGGCTACACCTTC.

In this sample, this clone turned up once. The chain employs TRBV11-2 and TRBJ2-3; 9 bases are a match to TRBD2. CDR1 SGHAT and CDR2 FQNNGV come from the germline V gene. The J segment lost 5 bases and the V segment lost 6 bases, leaving 18 bases of the junction unmatched. The CDR3 consists of 18 residues. CDR3 sequence reads: CASSPYDLWRGGQDTQYF. The CDR3 DNA reads TGTGCCAGCAGTCCTTACGATTTGTGGCGGGGGGGCCAAGATACGCAGTATTTT.